This T cell receptor beta chain is drawn from a study of siplizumab effects on memory and regulatory T cells (dated by TCRdb to between 2018 and 2021). For the study in its entirety: The study looked at the effect of siplizumab, an anti-CD2 antibody, on alloreactive T-cell subsets in allogeneic mixed lymphocyte reactions made from human PBMCs. Study-level results and caveats: Sequences below about 10^-5 frequency were poorly captured, so only a minor fraction of alloreactive clones could be mapped to unstimulated subsets. No functional confirmation was obtained for the suppressive function of proliferating Tregs from siplizumab cultures. About 75-97% of proliferating CD4+ or CD8+ clones could not be given a naive or memory phenotype. In reactions with siplizumab, an average of about 62% of mappable alloreactive CD4+ clones were Treg-derived, compared with 25% to 30% in control reactions. Greater diversity appeared to be present in unstimulated naive T cells than in memory T cells, and a substantial contribution to the alloresponse seemed to be made by naive cells. The cumulative frequency of alloreactive sequences traceable to unstimulated CD4+ memory T cells was significantly reduced by siplizumab.

On this clone itself: What antigen it recognizes has not been identified. Qualities for individual bases were not recorded, and no much larger clone is one base off.

The CDR3 has 16 amino acids, counting the end cysteine and phenylalanine. Just CDR3 DNA is preserved here, 48 bases in frame from base 1. Via the germline V gene, CDR1 is MNHEY and CDR2 SVGAGI. V is shortened by 2 bases, J by 6 bases, and the region joining them spans 16 bases. Library creation used the immunoSEQ multiplex PCR assay. Around 94,000 TCR templates per sample were assayed on the deep sequencing platform. Genomic DNA extracted from sorted T cells was used for TCRbeta CDR3 sequencing. The source study handled its data this way. The R programming language was used for clonal analysis of the TCRbeta CDR3 data. Alloreactive CD4+ and CD8+ clones were defined by comparing unstimulated samples with post-reaction CFSE-low samples. Alloreactive CD4+ clones were assigned to regulatory or non-regulatory origin by matching sequences to sorted unstimulated Treg and non-Treg repertoires. TCRdb carries this immuneACCESS record with in-frame sequences only. Its versions omit some clonotypes, under half of them owing to an unresolved V gene in the studies checked, with the rest unexplained. D and trimming come from the DNA, and the V and J calls and clone size come from that table. This sample lists 80,000 to 130,000 clones; approximately 94% were detected once. The leading ten clones occupy roughly 0.62% of the sample.

Sorted unstimulated T cells and proliferating T cells recovered from mixed lymphocyte reactions were subjected to TCRbeta CDR3 sequencing. Fresh whole blood from fewer than 12 HLA-typed healthy donors was used to isolate PBMCs. Unstimulated CD4+ regulatory T cells were FACS-sorted to map the origin of alloreactive clones. This clonotype was obtained from a human donor in good health. The material sequenced was Tregs sorted from blood. Recombination linked TRBV6-5 to TRBJ2-2, with the D assignment possibly TRBD1 or TRBD2, given 7 matching bases for each. This receptor has the CDR3 CASSYGRGRLAGELFF. The sequence in DNA is TGTGCCAGCAGTTACGGGAGGGGGCGTTTGGCCGGGGAGCTGTTTTTT.